This passage covers 25 T cell receptor beta chains from one sample sequenced in a study of naive and memory T cell subsets. Two oligonucleotides, mixed equimolar, formed the beta constant-region primer covering TRBC1 and TRBC2. Four rounds of PCR amplified the ligated cDNA using nested alpha and beta constant-region primers plus SP2. Using its own MiXCR run on the UMI-ligation and nested PCR reads, TCRdb lists one record per CDR3 protein. Among 20,000 to 25,000 distinct CDR3 sequences listed, approximately 10% were seen once. The sequencing input was central memory CD8+ T cells from blood. The receptors were sampled from a human donor in good health.

The genes are TRBV7-9 and TRBJ2-3, with 9 bases aligning to TRBD2. Germline V lookup: CDR1 SEHNR, CDR2 FQNEAQ (reference sequence). J gave up 4 bases and V 4 bases, and 3 bases lay outside the gene matches. This CDR3 comprises 14 residues. The CDR3 is CASSSGLASDTQYF. CDR3 DNA: TGTGCCAGCAGCTCGGGACTAGCCTCAGATACGCAGTATTTT.

This clonotype was recorded at least ten times. As DNA, the CDR3 is TGTGCCAGCAGTTACTCGACTTACGAGCAGTACTTC. Amino acids: CASSYSTYEQYF. This rearrangement joins TRBV6-5 to TRBJ2-7, with D hard to call. From germline, CDR1 is MNHEY and CDR2 SVGAGI. The CDR3 has 12 residues. Trimming left V 0 bases short and J 4 bases short, with 4 bases between.

This clonotype was found a few times. This chain uses TRBV6-5 with TRBJ1-2; 9 nucleotides align to TRBD1. Losses at the gene ends were 10 bases for V and 8 bases for J; bases not matched to a gene: 14. The CDR3 has 14 residues. Germline CDR1 is MNHEY and CDR2 is SVGAGI. For the CDR3, the DNA is TGTGCCACCTCCCCCGGGACAGGGTTTCAAGGCTACACCTTC. This sequence encodes CATSPGTGFQGYTF.

This clonotype was seen at least ten times. This chain links TRBV9 with TRBJ2-7, with D possibly matching TRBD1 (5 bases). This CDR3 spans 15 amino acids. V gave up 0 bases and J gave up 2 bases, with 12 bases separating them. Germline CDR1 and CDR2: SGDLS and YYNGEE. The CDR3 DNA reads as TGTGCCAGCAGCGTAGGACAGAACCCAACCTACGAGCAGTACTTC. Amino acids: CASSVGQNPTYEQYF. The complete variable domain, with remaining parts taken from reference TRBV9 and TRBJ2-7, reads DSGVTQTPKHLITATGQRVTLRCSPRSGDLSVYWYQQSLDQGLQFLIQYYNGEERAKGNILERFSAQQFPDLHSELNLSSLELGDSALYFCASSVGQNPTYEQYFGPGTRLTVT.

This clonotype is medium-sized in the sample. This CDR3 reads CASSQGVSGSTDTQYF. The CDR3 DNA is TGTGCCAGCAGCCAAGGCGTTAGCGGGAGCACAGATACGCAGTATTTT. The genes are TRBV3-1 and TRBJ2-3, with 7 positions matching TRBD2. V lost 1 base to trimming and J lost 0 bases; unmatched junction nucleotides: 4. This CDR3 spans 16 amino acids. Germline CDR1 is LGHDT and CDR2 is YNNKEL (reference sequence).

The chain uses TRBV13 and TRBJ2-3; possible D gene TRBD1, 6 bases. Trimming pared 3 bases from V and 6 bases from J, leaving 13 bases between. Germline CDR1 reads PRHDT; CDR2 reads FYEKMQ (reference sequence). This CDR3 spans 14 amino acids. The DNA for the CDR3 is TGTGCCAGCAGCTTCAGGCAGGGGTTGGATACGCAGTATTTT. This codes for CASSFRQGLDTQYF.

In this sample, this clonotype turned up a few times. The chain uses TRBV6-6 and TRBJ2-1; TRBD1 matches at 7 bases. Germline trimming cut 3 bases from V and 8 bases from J; bases unmatched to any gene: 1. Germline loops: CDR1 MNHNY, CDR2 SVGAGI (reference sequence). The length of the CDR3 is 12 residues. The CDR3 region has the DNA TGTGCCAGCAGTTATACAGGGGATGAGCAGTTCTTC. It specifies CASSYTGDEQFF.

The J gene is TRBJ2-5, the V gene TRBV9; D not resolved. Germline V lookup: CDR1 SGDLS, CDR2 YYNGEE. The germline V and J ends were trimmed by 0 bases and 1 base, with 7 bases remaining between them. The CDR3 consists of 14 residues. The CDR3 is CASSVAQSQETQYF. The DNA of the CDR3 is TGTGCCAGCAGCGTAGCTCAGTCCCAAGAGACCCAGTACTTC.

V is TRBV20-1 and J is TRBJ2-2, with TRBD2 matching over 15 bases. The V gene end was trimmed by 0 bases and the J gene end by 7 bases; junction bases not matched to a gene: 6. Germline CDR1 DFQATT, CDR2 SNEGSKA (reference sequence). The CDR3 has 17 residues. CDR3 sequence reads: CSARDTGLAGGLGELFF. The CDR3 coding sequence is TGCAGTGCTAGAGATACGGGACTAGCGGGAGGTCTCGGGGAGCTGTTTTTT.

This chain joins TRBV20-1 and TRBJ1-2, with D possibly being TRBD1 (5 bases). The CDR3 loop spans 13 amino acids. Germline lookup yields CDR1 DFQATT and CDR2 SNEGSKA (reference sequence). Deletions cut 1 base from V and 4 bases from J, with 10 bases between. This CDR3 reads CSARVGTRYGYTF. CDR3 in DNA: TGCAGTGCTAGAGTCGGGACGCGCTATGGCTACACCTTC.

The chain links TRBV15 to TRBJ2-2, with unresolved D. Trimming removed 0 bases from V and 7 bases from J, with 3 bases in between. This CDR3 contains 12 residues. In germline, CDR1 is LNHNV, CDR2 YYDKDF (reference sequence). Here the CDR3 DNA reads TGTGCCACCAGCAGAGATAACGGGGAGCTGTTTTTT. It codes for CATSRDNGELFF.

The V gene is TRBV9, the J gene TRBJ2-6; 7 bases agree with TRBD2. Losses at the gene ends were 3 bases for V and 0 bases for J; bases not matched to a gene: 9. This CDR3 is 18 amino acids long. CDR1 is SGDLS and CDR2 is YYNGEE in the germline V gene. The CDR3 sequence: CASSARPRDYSGANVLTF. In nucleotides, the CDR3 is TGTGCCAGCAGCGCGAGACCCCGGGACTACTCTGGGGCCAACGTCCTGACTTTC.

This clonotype was counted ten times or more. The genes are TRBV28 and TRBJ2-1, with TRBD2 as a possible D gene (6 bases). Per germline, CDR1 MDHEN and CDR2 SYDVKM. Trimming removed 5 bases at V and 3 bases at J, with 11 bases between. There are 14 residues in the CDR3. The CDR3 sequence is CASSPGLDYNEQFF. The CDR3 region has the DNA TGTGCCAGCAGTCCGGGACTGGACTACAATGAGCAGTTCTTC. The whole variable domain, remainder taken from reference TRBV28 and TRBJ2-1, is DVKVTQSSRYLVKRTGEKVFLECVQDMDHENMFWYRQDPGLGLRLIYFSYDVKMKEKGDIPEGYSVSREKKERFSLILESASTNQTSMYLCASSPGLDYNEQFFGPGTRLTVL.

The chain joins TRBV27 to TRBJ2-1; no firm D call. Per the germline V gene, CDR1 is MNHEY and CDR2 is SMNVEV (reference sequence). Trimming took 4 bases from V and 0 from J, leaving 7 bases between them. The CDR3 sequence is 14 residues long. CDR3 residues: CASSSLGSYNEQFF. DNA of the CDR3: TGTGCCAGCAGTTCATTAGGCTCCTACAATGAGCAGTTCTTC.

This clonotype was seen ten or more times. This rearrangement joins TRBV27 to TRBJ2-3; 9 nucleotides align to TRBD2. The CDR3 has 17 amino acids. Germline V lookup: CDR1 MNHEY, CDR2 SMNVEV (reference sequence). V lost 2 bases and J lost 4; bases outside the gene matches: 10. CDR3 nucleotides: TGTGCCAGCAGTTTAATGTTTGGGCTAGCGGGACCAGATACGCAGTATTTT. Encoded protein: CASSLMFGLAGPDTQYF.

This clonotype has ten or more counts. The chain joins TRBV20-1 to TRBJ2-1, with D possibly matching TRBD2 (6 bases). V was clipped by 0 bases and J by 3 bases, with 12 bases between them. Germline V lookup: CDR1 DFQATT, CDR2 SNEGSKA (reference sequence). The CDR3 extends over 15 amino acids. CDR3 in amino acids: CSARDSIADYNEQFF. CDR3 DNA sequence: TGCAGTGCTAGAGATTCCATAGCGGACTACAATGAGCAGTTCTTC.

This clonotype was counted at least ten times. The chain joins TRBV18 to TRBJ1-1, with unresolved D. V lost 2 bases to trimming and J lost 1 base, with 11 bases between them. This CDR3 is built from 15 residues. Germline V gene lookup returns CDR1 KGHSH and CDR2 LQKENI. The CDR3 coding sequence is TGTGCCAGCTCACCAAACAGTTACTCGAACACTGAAGCTTTCTTT. Its translation: CASSPNSYSNTEAFF.

This clonotype rates as medium-sized. The J gene is TRBJ1-4, the V gene TRBV28; D unclear. The germline gives CDR1 MDHEN, CDR2 SYDVKM. The germline V and J ends were trimmed by 2 bases and 4 bases, with 14 bases remaining between them. This CDR3 is built from 16 residues. The CDR3 sequence is CASSLPDGGNNEKLFF. The DNA for the CDR3 is TGTGCCAGCAGTTTACCGGACGGAGGGAATAATGAAAAACTGTTTTTT.

In its sample, this clonotype was seen many times. V usage is TRBV21-1 and J usage is TRBJ1-5; TRBD1 was called by the table and not checked on the DNA. TRBV21-1 is termed a pseudogene. The CDR3 sequence is 16 residues long. CDR3 in amino acids: CASSKRDRGSNQPQHF. The CDR3 DNA is TGTGCCAGCAGCAAACGGGACAGGGGAAGCAATCAGCCCCAGCATTTT.

CDR3 in amino acids: CASSLGSSYNEQFF. The CDR3 DNA follows: TGCGCCAGCAGCTTGGGCAGCTCCTACAATGAGCAGTTCTTC. The chain recombines TRBV5-1 with TRBJ2-1, with D unresolved. The germline V gene has CDR1 SGHRS and CDR2 YFSETQ. The CDR3 covers 14 residues. V dropped 0 bases and J dropped 0 bases, with 4 bases sitting between them.

The CDR3 spells CASSKDYTEAFF. The CDR3 DNA is TGTGCCAGCAGCAAGGATTACACTGAAGCTTTCTTT. The chain links TRBV5-4 to TRBJ1-1; D not resolved. The CDR3 covers 12 residues. The ends were cut back, 4 bases at V and 3 bases at J, with 7 bases in the middle. Germline values: CDR1 SGHNT, CDR2 YYREEE (reference sequence).

This clonotype was seen at least ten times. This chain links TRBV9 with TRBJ1-4, with D possibly being TRBD1 (5 bases). V lost 4 bases and J 7 bases, leaving 17 bases between the germline ends. Germline V gene data show CDR1 as SGDLS and CDR2 as YYNGEE. CDR3 length: 15 residues. CDR3 sequence (DNA): TGTGCCAGCAGCCCTTATCGAGGGGTAGGTGAAAAACTGTTTTTT. Residues: CASSPYRGVGEKLFF.

The rearrangement links TRBV3-1 to TRBJ2-1; 8 bases match TRBD2. From germline, CDR1 is LGHDT and CDR2 YNNKEL (reference sequence). Germline trimming cut 3 bases from V and 4 bases from J; bases unmatched to any gene: 8. This CDR3 comprises 16 residues. The DNA of the CDR3 is TGTGCCAGCAGCCACTTTGCGGGAGGAGGTTACAATGAGCAGTTCTTC. This translates into CASSHFAGGGYNEQFF.

V gene TRBV11-1 combines with J gene TRBJ1-1; D unresolved. Germline CDR1 is SGHAT and CDR2 is FQDESV (reference sequence). The CDR3 consists of 16 residues. Trimming took 1 base from V and 0 from J, leaving 12 bases between them. The chain's CDR3 is CASSLGRALLNTEAFF. The CDR3, as DNA: TGTGCCAGCAGCTTAGGACGGGCCTTACTGAACACTGAAGCTTTCTTT.

This clonotype came up many times. The chain combines TRBV9 with TRBJ1-5; weak D call: TRBD1 (6 bases). This CDR3 has 14 residues. Germline-derived CDR1 and CDR2 are SGDLS and YYNGEE. Deletions cut 5 bases from V and 7 bases from J, with 16 bases between. This CDR3 is CASSLSGGGQPQHF. The CDR3 DNA reads as TGTGCCAGCAGTCTCAGTGGAGGGGGGCAGCCCCAGCATTTT.